One sample yielded the 23 T cell receptor beta chains listed below, sequenced in a study of beta chain features in type 1 diabetes. Of the isolated RNA, all was reverse transcribed, and so the sequenced material was expressed TCRB transcripts. The table came from immunoSEQ multiplex PCR; TCRdb's copy has only in-frame clones and leaves some out. The sample includes around 430,000 clones, about 32% of them seen just once. Sequenced input: naive CD4+ T cells from blood. These receptors all stem from a man between 18 and 35 years old in good health.

This chain joins TRBV7-8 and TRBJ2-7, with 12 bases matching TRBD2. Trimming took 3 bases from V and 5 from J; bases not matched to a gene: 8. This CDR3 contains 16 residues. CDR1 is SGHVS, CDR2 FQNEAQ, per germline. Here the CDR3 reads CASSFSGLAGYDEQYF. The CDR3 DNA follows: TGTGCCAGCAGCTTTTCAGGACTAGCGGGGTACGACGAGCAGTACTTC.

This rearrangement joins TRBV30 to TRBJ2-1, with 7 bases identical to TRBD2. The V gene end was trimmed by 2 bases and the J gene end by 6 bases; junction bases not matched to a gene: 4. Germline CDR1 reads GTSNPN; CDR2 reads SVGIG (reference sequence). This CDR3 is built from 13 residues. CDR3 nucleotide sequence: TGTGCCTGGAGTCGAAGACTAGCCAATGAGCAGTTCTTC. The encoded protein is CAWSRRLANEQFF.

This chain uses TRBV9 with TRBJ2-1; 9 nucleotides line up with TRBD1. This CDR3 is 17 amino acids long. The V gene end was trimmed by 0 bases and the J gene end by 1 base; junction bases not matched to a gene: 5. The germline V gene encodes CDR1 SGDLS and CDR2 YYNGEE. CDR3 DNA sequence: TGTGCCAGCAGCGTAGAGGGAGACAGGGGGTCCTACAATGAGCAGTTCTTC. It codes for CASSVEGDRGSYNEQFF.

V gene TRBV15 combines with J gene TRBJ1-5, with 8 bases matching TRBD1. CDR3 length equals 16 residues. With V trimmed by 4 bases and J by 2 bases, 7 bases remained unmatched. Germline V gene lookup returns CDR1 LNHNV and CDR2 YYDKDF (reference sequence). The CDR3 protein is CATSNRTGRGNQPQHF. CDR3 bases: TGTGCCACCAGCAACCGGACAGGGAGGGGCAATCAGCCCCAGCATTTT.

The chain has TRBV5-6 and TRBJ2-2; D unclear. Germline V gene sequence: CDR1 SGHDT, CDR2 YYEEEE. CDR3 length: 13 residues. Trimming removed 0 bases from V and 6 bases from J, with 6 bases in between. CDR3 sequence: CASSLVGPGELFF. Written as DNA, the CDR3 is TGTGCCAGCAGCTTGGTCGGGCCCGGGGAGCTGTTTTTT.

CDR3 DNA sequence: TGTGCCAGCAGCATAGCGGGAACAGATACGCAGTATTTT. This translates into CASSIAGTDTQYF. This sequence joins TRBV9 and TRBJ2-3, with TRBD2 matching over 8 bases. The CDR3 totals 13 residues. Germline CDR1 SGDLS, CDR2 YYNGEE. The V gene end was trimmed by 4 bases and the J gene end by 3 bases; junction bases not matched to a gene: 1.

This clone was detected a few times. This sequence joins TRBV7-2 and TRBJ2-5; D not resolved. In germline, CDR1 is SGHTA, CDR2 FQGNSA. Deletions cut 3 bases from V and 5 bases from J, with 10 bases between. The CDR3 runs 13 residues. CDR3: CASSFNMGETQYF. The CDR3 DNA reads as TGTGCCAGCAGCTTTAACATGGGTGAGACCCAGTACTTC. The whole variable domain, remainder taken from reference TRBV7-2 and TRBJ2-5, is GAGVSQSPSNKVTEKGKDVELRCDPISGHTALYWYRQSLGQGLEFLIYFQGNSAPDKSGLPSDRFSAERTGGSVSTLTIQRTQQEDSAVYLCASSFNMGETQYFGPGTRLLVL.

J is TRBJ2-7 and V is TRBV9, with a tentative D call TRBD2 (7 bases). CDR1 is SGDLS and CDR2 is YYNGEE in the germline V gene. V was trimmed by 4 bases and J by 2 bases, leaving 16 bases between them. CDR3 size: 15 residues. The CDR3 nucleotides are TGTGCCAGCAGCAAGGGGGGGAGTAAGCCCTACGAGCAGTACTTC. Translated, it gives CASSKGGSKPYEQYF.

The rearrangement links TRBV28 to TRBJ1-5, with D unresolved. CDR3 size: 15 residues. Germline V CDR1 and CDR2: MDHEN, SYDVKM. Trimming left V 6 bases short and J 4 bases short, with 16 bases between. CDR3 residues: CASSPTGLRNQPQHF. The CDR3 DNA reads TGTGCCAGCAGCCCAACGGGCCTTCGAAATCAGCCCCAGCATTTT.

This rearrangement joins TRBV10-3 to TRBJ2-7; a possible D gene is TRBD2 (6 bases). Trimming took 7 bases from V and 3 from J, leaving 10 bases between them. CDR1 is ENHRY, CDR2 SYGVKD, per germline. The CDR3 is 12 amino acids. Written as DNA, the CDR3 is TGTGCCATCAAGGAGGGCATCTACGAGCAGTACTTC. Translated: CAIKEGIYEQYF.

This chain connects TRBV4-2 to TRBJ1-5; D unresolved. This CDR3 is built from 17 residues. Germline CDR1 and CDR2: LGHNA and YNFKEQ. Trimming stripped 4 bases from V and 2 bases from J, with 18 bases between. DNA of the CDR3: TGTGCCAGCAGCCTCATCCTGGGCGGCGTGGGCAATCAGCCCCAGCATTTT. Protein: CASSLILGGVGNQPQHF.

This chain joins TRBV7-9 and TRBJ1-1; D perhaps matches TRBD1 (5 bases). Trimming shortened V by 5 bases and J by 1 base, and 11 bases separated the two germline ends. The CDR3 covers 14 residues. Germline lookup yields CDR1 SEHNR and CDR2 FQNEAQ (reference sequence). CDR3 loop: CASSPRDGNTEAFF. The CDR3 DNA reads as TGTGCCAGCAGCCCGAGGGACGGGAACACTGAAGCTTTCTTT.

The chain joins TRBV7-2 to TRBJ2-5; D assignment may be TRBD1 or TRBD2 (5 bases each). The ends were cut back, 0 bases at V and 7 bases at J, with 12 bases in the middle. The length of the CDR3 is 14 residues. CDR1 and CDR2 (germline): SGHTA, FQGNSA. As DNA, the CDR3 is TGTGCCAGCAGCTTAGCCGGGGACCGCGGGACCCAGTACTTC. It yields the protein CASSLAGDRGTQYF.

This clone was picked up a small number of times. The chain is built from TRBV2 and TRBJ2-4; 7 positions match TRBD1. V shed 6 bases and J 1 base; nucleotides not matched to a gene: 3. CDR3 length: 14 amino acids. Germline CDR1 and CDR2: SNHLY and FYNNEI. The CDR3 DNA is TGTGCCAGCAGGTCGGACAGGGCCAAAAACATTCAGTACTTC. Translating it yields CASRSDRAKNIQYF.

The gene calls are TRBV30 and TRBJ1-1, with TRBD1 as a possible D gene (6 bases). The CDR3 contains 13 residues. Germline assignment: CDR1 GTSNPN and CDR2 SVGIG (reference sequence). V was trimmed by 1 base and J by 3 bases, leaving 9 bases between them. CDR3 amino acids: CAWSAEGDTEAFF. The CDR3 bases are TGTGCCTGGAGTGCCGAGGGGGACACTGAAGCTTTCTTT. The full variable domain, with the rest looked up from reference TRBV30 and TRBJ1-1, is SQTIHQWPATLVQPVGSPLSLECTVEGTSNPNLYWYRQAAGRGLQLLFYSVGIGQISSEVPQNLSASRPQDRQFILSSKKLLLSDSGFYLCAWSAEGDTEAFFGQGTRLTVV.

The rearrangement uses TRBV13 and TRBJ2-1, with D perhaps being TRBD1 or TRBD2 (5 bases each). The CDR3 is made up of 14 amino acids. V shed 4 bases and J shed 7 bases, with 14 bases lying between them. Germline V gene lookup returns CDR1 PRHDT and CDR2 FYEKMQ (reference sequence). CDR3 protein: CASSSRGLPNEQFF. For the CDR3, the DNA is TGTGCCAGCAGCTCCCGGGGCCTGCCTAATGAGCAGTTCTTC.

This clone was detected only a few times. Other DNA sequences in this specimen translate into the identical CDR3. The genes are TRBV30 and TRBJ2-7; unclear D gene. Trimming shortened V by 3 bases and J by 0 bases, and 3 bases separated the two germline ends. Germline V gene data show CDR1 as GTSNPN and CDR2 as SVGIG (reference sequence). The CDR3 is 11 amino acids. Here the CDR3 DNA reads TGTGCCTGGAGGGACTCCTACGAGCAGTACTTC. Its translation is CAWRDSYEQYF.

The gene calls are TRBV6-1 and TRBJ2-3; D is ambiguous. The V gene lost 8 bases and the J gene lost 0 bases, with 12 bases spanning the gap. Germline V gene lookup returns CDR1 MNHNS and CDR2 SASEGT. The CDR3 has 14 amino acids. The CDR3 loop reads CASLLGPSTDTQYF. The DNA of the CDR3 is TGTGCCAGCTTGCTAGGACCTAGCACAGATACGCAGTATTTT.

This clone was detected only a few times. The chain recombines TRBV5-1 with TRBJ2-7; 11 nucleotides match TRBD2. Germline CDR1 reads SGHRS; CDR2 reads YFSETQ. The J segment lost 0 bases and the V segment lost 0 bases, leaving 5 bases of the junction unmatched. The CDR3 sequence is 17 residues long. In nucleotides, the CDR3 is TGCGCCAGCAGCTTGGCCGGGACTAGCGGACTCTCCTACGAGCAGTACTTC. It is translated as CASSLAGTSGLSYEQYF.

The chain is built from TRBV6-1 and TRBJ2-7, with TRBD2 identical over 8 bases. Germline V CDR1 and CDR2: MNHNS, SASEGT. With 2 bases clipped from V and 6 bases from J, the junction kept 6 bases outside the gene matches. This CDR3 has 14 residues. The CDR3 DNA follows: TGTGCCAGCAGTGAACAAGCGGGAGAAGGCGAGCAGTACTTC. It is translated as CASSEQAGEGEQYF.

The chain links TRBV28 to TRBJ2-7, with 10 bases matching TRBD2. Germline lookup yields CDR1 MDHEN and CDR2 SYDVKM. Trimming cost V 6 bases and J 11 bases; bases outside gene matches: 16. This CDR3 region has 15 residues. CDR3 amino acids: CASSWTVAGGRGEYF. The DNA for the CDR3 is TGTGCCAGCAGCTGGACTGTAGCGGGAGGAAGGGGCGAGTACTTC.

The chain carries TRBV10-3 and TRBJ2-3; TRBD2 matches at 12 bases. The ends lost 0 bases at V and 5 bases at J; junction bases unmatched: 3. The CDR3 is made up of 16 amino acids. The V gene's germline CDR1 is ENHRY and CDR2 SYGVKD. This CDR3 reads CAISESASGREDTQYF. DNA of the CDR3: TGTGCCATCAGTGAGTCTGCTAGCGGGAGGGAAGATACGCAGTATTTT.

The rearrangement joins TRBV7-2 to TRBJ2-1; D may be TRBD1 or TRBD2 (5 bases each). V was pared by 1 base and J by 4 bases, with 14 bases between. The germline V gene has CDR1 SGHTA and CDR2 FQGNSA. The CDR3 has 16 residues. The CDR3 protein is CASSLVPGTGYNEQFF. Written as DNA, the CDR3 is TGTGCCAGCAGCTTAGTCCCGGGGACCGGTTACAATGAGCAGTTCTTC.